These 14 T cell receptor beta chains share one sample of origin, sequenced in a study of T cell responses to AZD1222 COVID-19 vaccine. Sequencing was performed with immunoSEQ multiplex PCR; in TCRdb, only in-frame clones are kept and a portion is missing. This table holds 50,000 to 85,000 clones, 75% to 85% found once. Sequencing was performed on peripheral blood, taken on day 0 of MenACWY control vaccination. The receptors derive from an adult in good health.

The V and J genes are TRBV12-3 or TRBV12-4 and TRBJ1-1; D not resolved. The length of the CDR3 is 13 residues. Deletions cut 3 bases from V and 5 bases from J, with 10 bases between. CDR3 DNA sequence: TGTGCCAGCAGTTTTAAATTGGTAACTGAAGCTTTCTTT. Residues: CASSFKLVTEAFF.

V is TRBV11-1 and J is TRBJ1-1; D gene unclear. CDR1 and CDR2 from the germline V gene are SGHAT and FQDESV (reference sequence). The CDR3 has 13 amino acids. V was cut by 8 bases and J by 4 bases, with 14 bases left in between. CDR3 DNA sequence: TGTGCCAGCCGTTCCTGGGAAGGCACTGAAGCTTTCTTT. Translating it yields CASRSWEGTEAFF.

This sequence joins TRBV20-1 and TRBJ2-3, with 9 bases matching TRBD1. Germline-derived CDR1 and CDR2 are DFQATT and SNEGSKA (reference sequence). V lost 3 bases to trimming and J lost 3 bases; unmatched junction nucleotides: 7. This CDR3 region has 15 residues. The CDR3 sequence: CSASKTGQGTDTQYF. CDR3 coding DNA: TGCAGTGCTAGTAAAACCGGACAGGGGACAGATACGCAGTATTTT.

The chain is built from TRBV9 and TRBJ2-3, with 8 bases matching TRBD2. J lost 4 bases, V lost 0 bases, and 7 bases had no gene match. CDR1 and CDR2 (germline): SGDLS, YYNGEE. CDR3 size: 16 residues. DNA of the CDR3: TGTGCCAGCAGCGTAGGTCCCGCGGGAGGCCCAGATACGCAGTATTTT. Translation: CASSVGPAGGPDTQYF.

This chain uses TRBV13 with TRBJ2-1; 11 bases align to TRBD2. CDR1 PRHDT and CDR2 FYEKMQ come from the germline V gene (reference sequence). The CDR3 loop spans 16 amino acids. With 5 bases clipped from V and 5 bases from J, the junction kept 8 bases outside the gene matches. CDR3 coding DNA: TGTGCCAGCAGCCTGGGGACTAGCGGTCATAACAATGAGCAGTTCTTC. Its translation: CASSLGTSGHNNEQFF.

CDR3 DNA: TGTGCCACCAGCAGCATACAGGGGGCAGGGGAGACCCAGTACTTC. It codes for CATSSIQGAGETQYF. The chain employs TRBV15 and TRBJ2-5; 9 nucleotides match TRBD1. V shed 3 bases and J 5 bases; nucleotides not matched to a gene: 7. From germline, CDR1 is LNHNV and CDR2 YYDKDF (reference sequence). CDR3 length: 15 residues.

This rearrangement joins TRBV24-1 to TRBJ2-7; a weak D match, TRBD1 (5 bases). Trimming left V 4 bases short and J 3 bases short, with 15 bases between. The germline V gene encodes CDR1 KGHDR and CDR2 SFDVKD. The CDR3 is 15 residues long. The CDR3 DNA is TGTGCCACCAGTGAACTACCGACAGTAAGCTACGAGCAGTACTTC. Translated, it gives CATSELPTVSYEQYF.

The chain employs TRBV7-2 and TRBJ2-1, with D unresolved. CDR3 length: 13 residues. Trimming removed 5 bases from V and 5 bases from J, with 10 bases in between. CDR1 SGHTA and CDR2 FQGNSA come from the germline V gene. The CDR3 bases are TGTGCCAGCAGCCCTTCCGCGGACAATGAGCAGTTCTTC. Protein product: CASSPSADNEQFF.

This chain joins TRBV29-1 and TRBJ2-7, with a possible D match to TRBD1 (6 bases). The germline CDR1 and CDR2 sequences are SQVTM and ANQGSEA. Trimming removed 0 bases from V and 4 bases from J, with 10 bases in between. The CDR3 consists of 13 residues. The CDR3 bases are TGCAGCGTTGAAGAGAGCAGGGGATACGAGCAGTACTTC. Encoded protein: CSVEESRGYEQYF.

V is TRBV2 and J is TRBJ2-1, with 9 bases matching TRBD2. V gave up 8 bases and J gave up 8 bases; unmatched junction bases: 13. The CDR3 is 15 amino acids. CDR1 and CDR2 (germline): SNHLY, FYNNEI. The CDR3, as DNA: TGTGCCAGCGTTGGACTAGCGACTTCTGAGGATGAGCAGTTCTTC. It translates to CASVGLATSEDEQFF.

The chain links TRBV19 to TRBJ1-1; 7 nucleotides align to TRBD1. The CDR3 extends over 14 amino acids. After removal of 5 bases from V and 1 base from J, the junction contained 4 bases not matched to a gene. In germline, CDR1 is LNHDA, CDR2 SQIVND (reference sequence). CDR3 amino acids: CASSYRGWNTEAFF. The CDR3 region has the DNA TGTGCCAGTAGTTACAGGGGATGGAACACTGAAGCTTTCTTT.

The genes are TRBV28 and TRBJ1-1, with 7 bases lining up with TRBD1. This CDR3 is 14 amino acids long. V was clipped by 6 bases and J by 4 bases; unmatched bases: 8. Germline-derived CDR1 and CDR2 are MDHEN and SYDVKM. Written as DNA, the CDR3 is TGTGCCAGCAGCCCTACTAACAGGGGCACTGAAGCTTTCTTT. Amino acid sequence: CASSPTNRGTEAFF.

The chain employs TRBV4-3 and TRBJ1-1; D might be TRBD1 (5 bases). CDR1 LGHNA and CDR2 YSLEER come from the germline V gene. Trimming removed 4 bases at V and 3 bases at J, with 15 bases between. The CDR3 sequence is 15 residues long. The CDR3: CASSPQRGGDTEAFF. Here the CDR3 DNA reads TGCGCCAGCAGCCCTCAACGGGGGGGGGACACTGAAGCTTTCTTT.

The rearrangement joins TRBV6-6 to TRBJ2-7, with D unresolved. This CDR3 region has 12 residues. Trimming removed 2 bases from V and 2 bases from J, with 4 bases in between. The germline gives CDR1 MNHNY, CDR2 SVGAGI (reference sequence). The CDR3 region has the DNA TGTGCCAGCAGTTACGATACCTACGAGCAGTACTTC. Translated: CASSYDTYEQYF.